The present TCR beta chain was sequenced within a study of T cells expressing NK-cell markers. On the study more broadly: In the group of eight sequenced donors, seven were HCMV-seropositive and one was seronegative.

UMIs accompanied the 5'RACE template switching by which TCR beta cDNA was made. TCRdb derives one entry per CDR3 protein from the 5' RACE reads, leaving out DNA. This sample's clone table lists about 550,000 distinct CDR3 sequences. This CDR3 has 16 residues. The germline gives CDR1 SGHNT, CDR2 YENEEA. This clonotype was sampled from a man aged 18 to 29 in good health. The V gene is TRBV11-3, the J gene TRBJ2-5; TCRdb reports TRBD1, a call that lacks DNA to check it against. Sequencing was performed on blood T cells: a sorted CD56 or NKG2C T cell subset, CD4+ or CD8+ T cells, or bulk PBMC T cells (not recorded which). CDR3: CASSLGARERVETQYF.